Listed below are T cell receptor beta chains from one sample, sequenced in a study of T cell responses to AZD1222 COVID-19 vaccine. Data came from immunoSEQ multiplex PCR; TCRdb stores just in-frame clones and leaves some out. The sample carries 100,000 to 150,000 clones, approximately 94% recorded once. Material: peripheral blood, obtained 28 days after the second AZD1222 dose. All receptors come from an adult who received the AZD1222 COVID-19 vaccine. Each CDR3 is given with its conserved first and last residue.

v_call cdr3_aa
TRBV6-2/TRBV6-3 CASSYFTGELFF
TRBV7-6 CASSLGRTGLADTQYF
TRBV7-2 CASSLVRQPGLAETYEQYF
TRBV7-2 CASRLASGTITDTQYF
TRBV7-9 CASSGQIEAFF
TRBV7-2 CASSPGPNPAYEQYF
TRBV19 CASSIDPADMNTEAFF
TRBV6-1 CASSERLAGGRTQYF
TRBV7-9 CASSWNQGPGYTF
TRBV5-1 CASTEQPGNYGYTF
TRBV10-3 CASTRDSDAEAFF
TRBV6-1 CASSERAGNTIYF
TRBV18 CASSPGTGYQETQYF
TRBV18 CASSPKSDILWGKLFF
TRBV5-1 CASSPTTVYTEAFF
TRBV7-2 CASNTRIGYEQYF
TRBV29-1 CSVTSDQGTEAFF
TRBV12-3/TRBV12-4 CATSYTTDTEAFF
TRBV6-5 CASSYSRQGTGYTF
TRBV19 CASSIGLHSYNEQFF
TRBV19 CASSLGAGVNTEAFF
TRBV4-3 CASSQTGGSGNTIYF
TRBV27 CASSPQRPSGGARETQYF
TRBV6-5 CASSKRGRDTGELFF
TRBV30 CAWSELVTENTEAFF
TRBV5-4 CASSLPGLAGGETQYF
TRBV27 CASSFSAGVNPVTDTQYF
TRBV6-4 CASSALIADTQYF
TRBV18 CASSPTGTGGETQYF
TRBV2 CASTRDRRVSYNEQFF
TRBV28 CASSFQLEGRGYTF
TRBV7-6 CASSSPNSRNVLTF
TRBV7-2 CASSSLGGNTEAFF
TRBV5-8 CASSLDREGSGNTIYF
TRBV15 CATGTRATGSPLHF
TRBV7-9 CASSLAGVGGAKNIQYF
TRBV5-1 CASSLDGAFRGGSTPYEQYF
TRBV10-2 CASSESRNEKLFF
TRBV7-2 CASSLQRGGTDTQYF
TRBV5-1 CASSYPGQSLDEQYF
TRBV5-1 CASSLWTDLRETQYF
TRBV19 CASSFSTSGRANTQYF
TRBV5-8 CASSLVPLAGNEQFF
TRBV9 CASSVSPDINTEAFF
TRBV9 CASRASGGATDTQYF
TRBV5-5 CASSSSDRGNSPLHF
TRBV21-1 CASSNRHNSYEQYF
TRBV6-2/TRBV6-3 CASSPAPGEGPQHF
TRBV4-3 CASSLIDRDEKLFF
TRBV7-2 CASSSRQYQGYTF
TRBV2 CASRGLKQTSGGADTQYF
TRBV4-3 CASSQEVVSTGQGIAKNIQYF
TRBV5-4 CASSFSSGIGDTQYF
TRBV12-5 CASGLQKDTEAFF
TRBV6-6 CASSSIMNTEAFF
TRBV19 CASSDRDRAFGYTF
TRBV7-9 CASSNGPGEQYF